This T cell receptor beta chain was sequenced for a study of T cell responses to AZD1222 COVID-19 vaccine. Study-level points and caveats: Compared with day 0, the breadth and depth of the Spike-specific TCR repertoire rose significantly after two doses of AZD1222. Across the whole spike, CD4 TCRs peaked at regions 160-218 and 743-854. Clonal diversity was possibly underestimated, and white British individuals and females predominated among donors. Baseline serology detected seropositivity in only six AZD1222 recipients.

TCRdb keeps only in-frame clones here, not all; method: immunoSEQ multiplex PCR. The data show 120,000 or so clones, 75% to 90% seen once. Points on this clone: Its matching antigen is unknown.

The CDR3 has 15 residues. V lost 2 bases, J lost 4 bases, and 5 bases stayed unmatched. CDR1 is KGHSH and CDR2 is LQKENI in the germline V gene. The rearrangement joins TRBV18 to TRBJ1-1, with 9 bases that match TRBD1. The clonotype was recovered from an adult in good health. Specimen: peripheral blood, collected on day 0 of AZD1222 vaccination. This CDR3 is CASSPGQGYGTEAFF. CDR3 sequence (DNA): TGTGCCAGCTCACCAGGACAGGGGTATGGCACTGAAGCTTTCTTT. Variable domain in full (rest from reference TRBV18 and TRBJ1-1): NAGVMQNPRHLVRRRGQEARLRCSPMKGHSHVYWYRQLPEEGLKFMVYLQKENIIDESGMPKERFSAEFPKEGPSILRIQQVVRGDSAAYFCASSPGQGYGTEAFFGQGTRLTVV.